Listed here are 19 T cell receptor beta chains from one sample, sequenced in a study of shared clonotypes between healthy human individuals. Here immunoSEQ multiplex PCR was the method, and the copy in TCRdb shows in-frame clones only, minus some. The sample records some 650,000 clones, about 96% being singletons. The sample was naive CD4+ T cells sorted from blood. The sample's subset: CD45RA+ positively selected. These receptors were obtained from a woman aged 25 to 45 in good health.

The rearrangement links TRBV11-2 to TRBJ1-4; weak D call: TRBD1 (6 bases). The CDR3 has 13 amino acids. Looked up from germline, CDR1 is SGHAT and CDR2 is FQNNGV. Trimming stripped 5 bases from V and 7 bases from J, with 11 bases between. CDR3 in amino acids: CASSPGASEKLFF. The CDR3 DNA reads TGTGCCAGCAGCCCGGGGGCATCTGAAAAACTGTTTTTT.

The V and J genes are TRBV6-6 and TRBJ2-7; possibly TRBD2 for D (5 bases). V lost 5 bases, J lost 6 bases, and 17 bases lay in between. The CDR3 covers 14 residues. Germline V lookup: CDR1 MNHNY, CDR2 SVGAGI (reference sequence). CDR3 residues: CASSPREAKPEQYF. CDR3 DNA: TGTGCCAGCAGTCCTCGGGAAGCAAAACCCGAGCAGTACTTC.

This chain uses TRBV15 with TRBJ1-1, with unresolved D. Germline V lookup: CDR1 LNHNV, CDR2 YYDKDF (reference sequence). This CDR3 spans 17 amino acids. Between the trimmed V and J ends, which lost 4 bases and 0 bases, there was a span of 18 bases. As DNA, the CDR3 is TGTGCCACCAGCACAGACACCCCCCTCAGCTTGAACACTGAAGCTTTCTTT. Translation: CATSTDTPLSLNTEAFF.

The chain links TRBV6-1 to TRBJ1-4, with a tentative D call TRBD1 (5 bases). The CDR3 consists of 15 residues. The germline CDR1 and CDR2 sequences are MNHNS and SASEGT. V was cut by 4 bases and J by 3 bases, with 12 bases left in between. DNA for the CDR3: TGTGCCAGCAGTGGCTCCGGGACTGCTAATGAAAAACTGTTTTTT. Translated, it gives CASSGSGTANEKLFF.

The chain employs TRBV28 and TRBJ1-2; 9 bases are shared with TRBD1. Trimming at V came to 4 bases and at J to 8 bases, leaving 8 bases not matched to a gene. CDR1 MDHEN and CDR2 SYDVKM come from the germline V gene. The CDR3 has 14 amino acids. The CDR3 loop is CASSSGTGNGGYTF. CDR3 nucleotides: TGTGCCAGCAGTTCCGGGACAGGGAATGGCGGCTACACCTTC.

This chain connects TRBV28 to TRBJ2-7; 10 bases match TRBD2. In germline, CDR1 is MDHEN, CDR2 SYDVKM. The J segment lost 2 bases and the V segment lost 6 bases, leaving 7 bases of the junction unmatched. The CDR3 runs 15 residues. CDR3 sequence reads: CASSTGLAATYEQYF. CDR3 nucleotides: TGTGCCAGCAGCACCGGACTAGCGGCGACCTACGAGCAGTACTTC.

V is TRBV28 and J is TRBJ1-2; D perhaps matches TRBD1 (5 bases). This CDR3 has 14 amino acids. Germline V gene sequence: CDR1 MDHEN, CDR2 SYDVKM. V lost 6 bases, J lost 6 bases, and 17 bases lay in between. The CDR3 region has the DNA TGTGCCAGCAGACCGGATTACAGGTTGGATGGCTACACCTTC. Its protein product is CASRPDYRLDGYTF.

This rearrangement joins TRBV6-1 to TRBJ2-5; possible D gene TRBD1, 5 bases. Germline V gene data show CDR1 as MNHNS and CDR2 as SASEGT. The CDR3 extends over 14 amino acids. The ends were cut back, 3 bases at V and 5 bases at J, with 13 bases in the middle. The chain's CDR3 is CASSDNPGLETQYF. Here the CDR3 DNA reads TGTGCCAGCAGTGATAACCCAGGGCTGGAGACCCAGTACTTC.

J is TRBJ2-3 and V is TRBV5-1, with TRBD2 matching over 7 bases. CDR1 is SGHRS, CDR2 YFSETQ, per germline. Losses at the gene ends were 0 bases for V and 0 bases for J; bases not matched to a gene: 4. The CDR3 has 16 amino acids. CDR3 DNA: TGCGCCAGCAGCTTGGCCGTTAGCGGGAGCACAGATACGCAGTATTTT. It yields the protein CASSLAVSGSTDTQYF.

CDR3 nucleotides: TGTGCCAGCAGCGTGGATAGCGGGAGGGCCTACGAGCAGTACTTC. Translation gives CASSVDSGRAYEQYF. The J gene is TRBJ2-5, the V gene TRBV9, with TRBD2 identical over 11 bases. TRBJ2-7 explains the end of the DNA better; the J call may be wrong. Germline V gene data show CDR1 as SGDLS and CDR2 as YYNGEE. The length of the CDR3 is 15 residues.

The J gene is TRBJ2-5, the V gene TRBV18, with 14 bases lining up with TRBD2. The V gene's germline CDR1 is KGHSH and CDR2 LQKENI. The junction had 3 bases not matched to a gene; V was cut back by 0 bases and J by 0 bases. This CDR3 comprises 18 residues. The CDR3 reads CASSPPGLAGANQETQYF. The CDR3 nucleotides are TGTGCCAGCTCACCACCGGGACTAGCGGGAGCCAACCAAGAGACCCAGTACTTC.

The chain carries TRBV7-6 and TRBJ1-5, with D uncertain. V was trimmed by 1 base and J by 3 bases, leaving 10 bases between them. Germline V gene data show CDR1 as SGHVS and CDR2 as FNYEAQ. The CDR3 consists of 15 residues. CDR3 nucleotides: TGTGCCAGCAGCTTAGGATTGGGATTCAATCAGCCCCAGCATTTT. Translated: CASSLGLGFNQPQHF.

The chain is built from TRBV9 and TRBJ1-5; D is ambiguous. The CDR3 is 14 residues long. V gave up 4 bases and J gave up 8 bases, with 16 bases separating them. Germline V gene lookup returns CDR1 SGDLS and CDR2 YYNGEE. CDR3 in amino acids: CASSRTTAGEPQHF. CDR3 DNA: TGTGCCAGCAGCCGGACTACAGCCGGGGAGCCCCAGCATTTT.

J is TRBJ2-4 and V is TRBV11-2; possibly TRBD2 for D (7 bases). The CDR3 length is 17 residues. Germline values: CDR1 SGHAT, CDR2 FQNNGV. V dropped 4 bases and J dropped 3 bases, with 19 bases sitting between them. CDR3 sequence (DNA): TGTGCCAGCAGCTCTGGATTAGGGGGGGAGGACAAAAACATTCAGTACTTC. Translated: CASSSGLGGEDKNIQYF.

The V and J genes are TRBV6-5 and TRBJ1-5, with 8 bases aligning to TRBD1. V lost 4 bases and J lost 4; bases outside the gene matches: 9. Germline V gene sequence: CDR1 MNHEY, CDR2 SVGAGI. CDR3 size: 16 residues. CDR3 protein: CASSSLRQGRNQPQHF. As DNA, the CDR3 is TGTGCCAGCAGTTCCTTAAGACAGGGGAGGAATCAGCCCCAGCATTTT.

This chain uses TRBV6-1 with TRBJ2-7; 11 nucleotides line up with TRBD1. V trimming: 11 bases; J trimming: 5 bases; junction bases outside the gene matches: 11. The CDR3 has 14 residues. Germline V CDR1 and CDR2: MNHNS, SASEGT. CDR3 sequence: CACGQGATYHEQYF. The CDR3 nucleotides read TGTGCCTGCGGACAGGGGGCGACCTACCACGAGCAGTACTTC.

V is TRBV11-2 and J is TRBJ1-6; D unclear. CDR1 SGHAT and CDR2 FQNNGV come from the germline V gene. V was trimmed by 5 bases and J by 4 bases, leaving 21 bases between them. This CDR3 has 18 amino acids. The CDR3 region is CASSPGSTSFLYNSPLHF. The CDR3 DNA is TGTGCCAGCAGCCCTGGGTCCACCTCCTTCCTTTATAATTCACCCCTCCACTTT.

V usage is TRBV5-5 and J usage is TRBJ1-5; TRBD1 is a possible D gene (5 bases). The CDR3 contains 12 residues. V was clipped by 3 bases and J by 8 bases, with 9 bases between them. CDR1 is SGHKS, CDR2 YYEKEE, per germline (reference sequence). CDR3 sequence: CASSWTNEPQHF. In DNA, the CDR3 is TGTGCCAGCAGCTGGACAAATGAGCCCCAGCATTTT.

The chain links TRBV7-2 to TRBJ2-2; D is possibly TRBD1 or TRBD2 (5 bases each). V shed 2 bases and J shed 2 bases, with 12 bases lying between them. This CDR3 has 16 residues. CDR1 and CDR2 from the germline V gene are SGHTA and FQGNSA. The CDR3 loop reads CASSLSWDGNTGELFF. CDR3 DNA: TGTGCCAGCAGCTTAAGCTGGGACGGTAACACCGGGGAGCTGTTTTTT.